This TCR beta chain came from a study of response to subunit inactivated influenza vaccine. Concerning this clonotype itself: Its antigen is currently unknown.

Notes on the study in general: The authors proposed limited new T cell recruitment per seasonal influenza vaccination.

The V segment lost 6 bases and the J segment 6 bases; nucleotides outside the gene matches: 7. Germline CDR1 reads SGHAT; CDR2 reads FQDESV (reference sequence). There are 14 residues in the CDR3. TCRdb reprocessed the RT-PCR reads with MiXCR, giving one entry per CDR3 protein. The profile shows 500,000 to 600,000 distinct CDR3 sequences, 16% of them singletons. The sequencing here drew on CD4+ T cells sorted from PBMCs, taken 23 to 25 months after vaccination. The origin of this receptor is a man between 50 and 69 years old who received an inactivated influenza vaccine. The chain is built from TRBV11-1 and TRBJ2-1; 8 bases align to TRBD1. The CDR3 region has the DNA TGTGCCAGCAGACAGGGGGTCGGGATCAATGAGCAGTTCTTC. Its protein product is CASRQGVGINEQFF. Looking up the rest from reference TRBV11-1 and TRBJ2-1 gives the full variable domain: EAEVAQSPRYKITEKSQAVAFWCDPISGHATLYWYRQILGQGPELLVQFQDESVVDDSQLPKDRFSAERLKGVDSTLKIQPAELGDSAMYLCASRQGVGINEQFFGPGTRLTVL.